One sample yielded the 27 T cell receptor beta chains listed below, sequenced in a study of cytomegalovirus exposure and HLA in healthy donors. The PCR was carried out with 60 Vbeta primers and 13 Jbeta primers. TCRdb's copy holds only in-frame clones and misses some; the assay was immunoSEQ multiplex PCR. In the table there are 120,000 or so clones, approximately 80% of which are singletons. The specimen was PBMCs. The receptors here all came from a young man in good health and CMV-seropositive.

The rearrangement uses TRBV21-1 and TRBJ2-7; the D call of TRBD1 is as the table states it, not checked on the DNA. TRBV21-1 is classified as a pseudogene. The CDR3 has 14 residues. This chain's CDR3 is CASSVDRDSYEQYF. CDR3 DNA: TGTGCCAGCAGCGTAGACAGGGATTCCTACGAGCAGTACTTC.

This sequence joins TRBV27 and TRBJ2-7; D is possibly TRBD1 (5 bases). CDR3 size: 12 residues. Trimming took off 9 bases at V and 0 bases at J, with 9 bases between the two ends. Per germline, CDR1 MNHEY and CDR2 SMNVEV (reference sequence). The CDR3 nucleotides read TGTGCCAGTCAGGGCCCCTCCTACGAGCAGTACTTC. This codes for CASQGPSYEQYF.

This clone appeared a single time. The gene calls are TRBV27 and TRBJ2-1; D gene unclear. Germline lookup yields CDR1 MNHEY and CDR2 SMNVEV (reference sequence). Trimming left V 7 bases short and J 5 bases short, with 12 bases between. This CDR3 has 13 amino acids. The CDR3 coding sequence is TGTGCCAGCACCTATTCGGGTCACAATGAGCAGTTCTTC. Protein sequence: CASTYSGHNEQFF.

This chain joins TRBV7-6 and TRBJ1-1, with unresolved D. The ends were cut back, 1 base at V and 2 bases at J, with 14 bases in the middle. The CDR3 sequence is 16 residues long. Germline V gene data show CDR1 as SGHVS and CDR2 as FNYEAQ. CDR3: CASSLVSEGPNTEAFF. CDR3 nucleotides: TGTGCCAGCAGCTTAGTATCAGAGGGCCCTAACACTGAAGCTTTCTTT.

The rearrangement uses TRBV5-1 and TRBJ2-7; no reliable D call. The ends were cut back, 5 bases at V and 3 bases at J, with 12 bases in the middle. This CDR3 region has 13 residues. Germline V gene data show CDR1 as SGHRS and CDR2 as YFSETQ. The CDR3 sequence is CASSREPNYEQYF. DNA of the CDR3: TGCGCCAGCAGTCGAGAGCCCAACTACGAGCAGTACTTC.

This chain uses TRBV18 with TRBJ1-6; 7 bases are a match to TRBD1. The CDR3 spans 16 residues. V was pared by 3 bases and J by 9 bases, with 11 bases of the junction left unmatched. The V gene's germline CDR1 is KGHSH and CDR2 LQKENI. CDR3 in DNA: TGTGCCAGCTCACCCTTGGACCTTGCAGGGGGTTCACCCCTCCACTTT. This translates into CASSPLDLAGGSPLHF.

The chain combines TRBV15 with TRBJ2-3; 8 bases map to TRBD2. Trimming cost V 7 bases and J 2 bases; bases outside gene matches: 8. Germline V lookup: CDR1 LNHNV, CDR2 YYDKDF (reference sequence). The CDR3 contains 15 residues. CDR3: CATTRRRGVTDTQYF. The CDR3 DNA sequence: TGTGCCACCACCCGGCGGCGGGGGGTCACAGATACGCAGTATTTT. Supplemented by reference TRBV15 and TRBJ2-3, the full variable domain reads DAMVIQNPRYQVTQFGKPVTLSCSQTLNHNVMYWYQQKSSQAPKLLFHYYDKDFNNEADTPDNFQSRRPNTSFCFLDIRSPGLGDTAMYLCATTRRRGVTDTQYFGPGTRLTVL.

V is TRBV14 and J is TRBJ1-6, with 7 positions matching TRBD1. Per germline, CDR1 SGHDN and CDR2 FVKESK. The CDR3 has 14 amino acids. The trim removed 1 base at V and 14 bases at J, leaving 8 bases unmatched. This chain's CDR3 is CASSQAATGMALHF. In nucleotides, the CDR3 is TGTGCCAGCAGCCAAGCGGCGACAGGGATGGCCCTCCACTTT.

The chain joins TRBV10-1 to TRBJ2-2, with D unclear. Per the germline V gene, CDR1 is WNHNN and CDR2 is SYGVQD (reference sequence). This CDR3 contains 13 residues. Trimming removed 5 bases from V and 6 bases from J, with 10 bases in between. The CDR3 spells CASSPGSPGELFF. The CDR3 bases are TGCGCCAGCAGTCCAGGAAGCCCCGGGGAGCTGTTTTTT.

This rearrangement joins TRBV28 to TRBJ2-4; D gene uncertain. V was shortened by 2 bases and J by 8 bases, with 10 bases between the two germline ends. The length of the CDR3 is 13 residues. From germline, CDR1 is MDHEN and CDR2 SYDVKM. CDR3 coding DNA: TGTGCCAGCAGTTTAGCAGGTGCAGACATTCAGTACTTC. Translation gives CASSLAGADIQYF. The full variable domain, rest sourced from reference TRBV28 and TRBJ2-4, is DVKVTQSSRYLVKRTGEKVFLECVQDMDHENMFWYRQDPGLGLRLIYFSYDVKMKEKGDIPEGYSVSREKKERFSLILESASTNQTSMYLCASSLAGADIQYFGAGTRLSVL.

CDR3 nucleotides: TGTGCCAGCAGCCCAGTGGTCGGGGGGGACAATGAGCAGTTCTTC. It is translated as CASSPVVGGDNEQFF. This chain links TRBV7-2 with TRBJ2-1; 8 positions agree with TRBD2. The germline gives CDR1 SGHTA, CDR2 FQGNSA. V lost 5 bases and J lost 5; bases outside the gene matches: 8. The CDR3 totals 15 residues.

The gene calls are TRBV9 and TRBJ2-1, with D possibly being TRBD1 (5 bases). This CDR3 has 15 residues. V lost 2 bases and J lost 4, with 13 bases in between. CDR1 and CDR2 from the germline V gene are SGDLS and YYNGEE. CDR3 in amino acids: CASSVTTALYNEQFF. CDR3 nucleotide sequence: TGTGCCAGCAGCGTTACGACAGCTCTGTACAATGAGCAGTTCTTC.

The CDR3: CASSFSSNSPLHF. The CDR3 DNA follows: TGTGCCAGTAGTTTCAGTTCGAATTCACCCCTCCACTTT. The gene calls are TRBV19 and TRBJ1-6, with D uncertain. The CDR3 extends over 13 amino acids. The V and J ends lost 5 bases and 7 bases respectively, with 9 bases between them. CDR1 is LNHDA, CDR2 SQIVND, per germline (reference sequence).

This clone has more than one count but fewer than ten. The chain carries TRBV4-3 and TRBJ1-4; D may be TRBD1 (6 bases). The CDR3 contains 15 residues. Trimming removed 1 base from V and 5 bases from J, with 11 bases in between. Germline V gives CDR1 LGHNA, CDR2 YSLEER. The CDR3 region is CASSQAGQINEKLFF. In nucleotides, the CDR3 is TGCGCCAGCAGCCAAGCAGGACAGATAAATGAAAAACTGTTTTTT.

The chain couples TRBV30 to TRBJ1-5; D remains unclear. Germline assignment: CDR1 GTSNPN and CDR2 SVGIG (reference sequence). V gave up 0 bases and J gave up 3 bases, with 12 bases separating them. The CDR3 has 15 residues. The CDR3 protein is CAWSVRRIANQPQHF. Here the CDR3 DNA reads TGTGCCTGGAGTGTTCGAAGGATAGCCAATCAGCCCCAGCATTTT.

The chain is built from TRBV10-3 and TRBJ1-5; 10 bases fit TRBD1. Germline trimming cut 8 bases from V and 4 bases from J; bases unmatched to any gene: 5. The CDR3 is made up of 14 amino acids. From germline, CDR1 is ENHRY and CDR2 SYGVKD. CDR3 nucleotide sequence: TGTGCCATCGGGACAGGGGCAGGGAATCAGCCCCAGCATTTT. Amino acids: CAIGTGAGNQPQHF.

This clone occurred a few times. The rearrangement uses TRBV25-1 and TRBJ2-2; the match to TRBD1 covers 9 bases. After removal of 9 bases from V and 4 bases from J, the junction contained 3 bases not matched to a gene. The CDR3 is 13 amino acids. Germline CDR1 is MGHDK and CDR2 is SYGVNS. The DNA for the CDR3 is TGTGCCAGTAAGACAGGGGGCACCGGGGAGCTGTTTTTT. Translating gives CASKTGGTGELFF.

The V call is TRBV27, the J call TRBJ2-5; 14 bases agree with TRBD2. The CDR3 has 15 residues. J gave up 4 bases and V 6 bases, and 4 bases lay outside the gene matches. Germline V gene sequence: CDR1 MNHEY, CDR2 SMNVEV (reference sequence). In DNA, the CDR3 is TGTGCCAGCAGGAGGACTAGCGGGGGGTCAGAGACCCAGTACTTC. It encodes CASRRTSGGSETQYF.

The genes are TRBV7-9 and TRBJ2-1, with TRBD2 matching over 16 bases. J was trimmed by 0 bases and V by 4 bases; bases with no gene match: 6. The CDR3 runs to 19 residues. CDR1 SEHNR and CDR2 FQNEAQ come from the germline V gene (reference sequence). As DNA, the CDR3 is TGTGCCAGCAGCTATGGGACTAGCGGGGGGGCCAGCTCCTACAATGAGCAGTTCTTC. This encodes CASSYGTSGGASSYNEQFF.

This chain uses TRBV5-1 with TRBJ2-5; 9 nucleotides line up with TRBD2. Germline CDR1 reads SGHRS; CDR2 reads YFSETQ. The CDR3 is 18 residues long. The trim removed 0 bases at V and 0 bases at J, leaving 9 bases unmatched. The CDR3 spells CASSLALAGIGYQETQYF. Written as DNA, the CDR3 is TGCGCCAGCAGCTTGGCGCTAGCGGGGATCGGCTACCAAGAGACCCAGTACTTC.

The chain is built from TRBV4-1 and TRBJ1-6; 9 positions agree with TRBD1. Trimming removed 5 bases from V and 6 bases from J; junction bases left unmatched: 11. The CDR3 consists of 17 residues. The germline V gene has CDR1 MGHRA and CDR2 YSYEKL. In nucleotides, the CDR3 is TGCGCCAGCAGCTCGCAGGGGGGACAGGGCCTTAATTCACCCCTCCACTTT. Encoded protein: CASSSQGGQGLNSPLHF.

The chain links TRBV5-1 to TRBJ2-7; TRBD1 matches 10 bases. The germline gives CDR1 SGHRS, CDR2 YFSETQ. J lost 5 bases, V lost 4 bases, and 9 bases had no gene match. The CDR3 totals 15 residues. The CDR3 nucleotides are TGCGCCAGCAGCGCCCGCGGACAGGGGGTTGACGAGCAGTACTTC. This codes for CASSARGQGVDEQYF.

As DNA, the CDR3 is TGCGCCAGCAGCGTCGAGGGAATCAATGGCTACACCTTC. It translates to CASSVEGINGYTF. V usage is TRBV4-1 and J usage is TRBJ1-2; no clear D. Germline values: CDR1 MGHRA, CDR2 YSYEKL. The V end was cut by 5 bases, the J end by 6 bases, with 13 bases between. The CDR3 sequence is 13 residues long.

The chain combines TRBV19 with TRBJ2-2; TRBD1 agrees at 7 bases. Unmatched junction bases numbered 2, after V lost 1 base and J lost 0 bases. CDR3 length equals 16 residues. Germline loops: CDR1 LNHDA, CDR2 SQIVND (reference sequence). The CDR3 sequence: CASSIGQGTNTGELFF. The CDR3 nucleotides read TGTGCCAGTAGTATAGGACAGGGTACGAACACCGGGGAGCTGTTTTTT.

The rearrangement links TRBV19 to TRBJ2-7; the match to TRBD1 covers 10 bases. CDR3 length: 14 residues. V was pared by 5 bases and J by 2 bases, with 3 bases of the junction left unmatched. The germline gives CDR1 LNHDA, CDR2 SQIVND (reference sequence). As DNA, the CDR3 is TGTGCCAGTAGTGCCGGGACAGGGGCCTACGAGCAGTACTTC. Protein: CASSAGTGAYEQYF.

This chain links TRBV28 with TRBJ2-3, with TRBD2 matching over 10 bases. Per germline, CDR1 MDHEN and CDR2 SYDVKM. CDR3 length: 17 residues. V gave up 3 bases and J gave up 2 bases; unmatched junction bases: 8. The CDR3 coding sequence is TGTGCCAGCAGTTTTCTCAGGACTAGCGGCCTCACAGATACGCAGTATTTT. Its protein product is CASSFLRTSGLTDTQYF.

This clone appeared a few times. J is TRBJ2-7 and V is TRBV2, with 7 bases that match TRBD2. Germline V CDR1 and CDR2: SNHLY, FYNNEI. V shed 8 bases and J 6 bases; nucleotides not matched to a gene: 19. The CDR3 extends over 16 amino acids. This CDR3 is CASCKGRAGVSLEQYF. The CDR3 DNA reads as TGTGCCAGCTGCAAAGGTCGGGCGGGGGTTTCCCTCGAGCAGTACTTC.